The 22 T cell receptor beta chains presented below share a single source sample, sequenced in a study of CD8 T cell repertoires and HIV-1 epitope variants. The antigens of these receptors remain unknown. Sequencing was performed with immunoSEQ multiplex PCR; in TCRdb, only in-frame clones are kept and a portion is missing. This table has thousands of clones, 50% to 80% appearing once. The specimen sequenced was cultured CD8+ T cells derived from PBMCs. The origin of the receptors is a male donor with HIV.

The CDR3 here is CASSSSNGSSYEQYF. CDR3 DNA sequence: TGTGCCAGCAGCTCCTCTAACGGGAGCTCCTACGAGCAGTACTTC. This rearrangement joins TRBV11-3 to TRBJ2-7, with D perhaps matching TRBD2 (6 bases). Trimming took off 4 bases at V and 0 bases at J, with 13 bases between the two ends. Germline V gene data show CDR1 as SGHNT and CDR2 as YENEEA. The CDR3 totals 15 residues.

This clone was observed a handful of times. The V call is TRBV30, the J call TRBJ1-6; D uncertain. Germline assignment: CDR1 GTSNPN and CDR2 SVGIG (reference sequence). The length of the CDR3 is 14 residues. The V end lost 0 bases, the J end lost 8 bases, and 11 bases lay between the germline ends. As DNA, the CDR3 is TGTGCCTGGAGTGTGGTAGGGAGGGATTCACCCCTCCACTTT. Translation: CAWSVVGRDSPLHF.

The chain has TRBV5-4 and TRBJ1-6, with a tentative D call TRBD1 (6 bases). This CDR3 is built from 15 residues. V shed 3 bases and J shed 6 bases, with 13 bases lying between them. Germline CDR1 reads SGHNT; CDR2 reads YYREEE (reference sequence). In nucleotides, the CDR3 is TGTGCCAGCAGCTCTTGGGGGGCGATTAATTCACCCCTCCACTTT. This translates into CASSSWGAINSPLHF.

The gene calls are TRBV18 and TRBJ1-5; D gene unclear. V lost 6 bases and J lost 2, with 11 bases in between. This CDR3 has 14 amino acids. Germline V gene lookup returns CDR1 KGHSH and CDR2 LQKENI. CDR3 amino acids: CASSDAGGNQPQHF. DNA of the CDR3: TGTGCCAGCTCCGACGCGGGAGGCAATCAGCCCCAGCATTTT. The whole variable domain, filled in from reference TRBV18 and TRBJ1-5, reads NAGVMQNPRHLVRRRGQEARLRCSPMKGHSHVYWYRQLPEEGLKFMVYLQKENIIDESGMPKERFSAEFPKEGPSILRIQQVVRGDSAAYFCASSDAGGNQPQHFGDGTRLSIL.

This chain uses TRBV28 with TRBJ1-1, with D unclear. The V gene's germline CDR1 is MDHEN and CDR2 SYDVKM. The CDR3 runs 13 residues. The ends were cut back, 4 bases at V and 6 bases at J, with 12 bases in the middle. The CDR3 DNA follows: TGTGCCAGCAGTTCGGGCTCAAGCCCTGAAGCTTTCTTT. Amino acids: CASSSGSSPEAFF.

The genes are TRBV10-3 and TRBJ2-5, with no clear D. V was clipped by 2 bases and J by 5 bases, with 9 bases between them. Germline CDR1 is ENHRY and CDR2 is SYGVKD. The CDR3 covers 13 residues. CDR3 protein: CAISENFAETQYF. The CDR3, as DNA: TGTGCCATCAGTGAGAACTTTGCTGAGACCCAGTACTTC.

V usage is TRBV28 and J usage is TRBJ2-7, with 12 positions matching TRBD1. Germline CDR1 is MDHEN and CDR2 is SYDVKM. CDR3 length equals 14 residues. V shed 5 bases and J 5 bases; nucleotides not matched to a gene: 4. CDR3 region: CASSTGQGADEQYF. Here the CDR3 DNA reads TGTGCCAGCAGTACGGGACAGGGGGCGGACGAGCAGTACTTC. The variable domain in full, with the rest retrieved from reference TRBV28 and TRBJ2-7, is DVKVTQSSRYLVKRTGEKVFLECVQDMDHENMFWYRQDPGLGLRLIYFSYDVKMKEKGDIPEGYSVSREKKERFSLILESASTNQTSMYLCASSTGQGADEQYFGPGTRLTVT.

The rearrangement uses TRBV15 and TRBJ1-5; D is undetermined. CDR1 is LNHNV, CDR2 YYDKDF, per germline (reference sequence). Deletions cut 5 bases from V and 5 bases from J, with 19 bases between. The CDR3 spans 16 residues. The CDR3 is CATSPAASLSDQPQHF. The CDR3, as DNA: TGTGCCACCAGCCCGGCGGCCAGCCTCTCTGATCAGCCCCAGCATTTT.

This clone occurred once. The chain employs TRBV19 and TRBJ2-7, with 8 bases lining up with TRBD2. J was trimmed by 4 bases and V by 5 bases; bases with no gene match: 7. This CDR3 comprises 14 residues. Germline loops: CDR1 LNHDA, CDR2 SQIVND (reference sequence). The CDR3 nucleotides read TGTGCCAGTAGTTTTGCGAGCGGGAGTTACGAGCAGTACTTC. Encoded protein: CASSFASGSYEQYF.

The J gene is TRBJ2-3, the V gene TRBV4-3; D call uncertain. The CDR3 has 13 amino acids. V dropped 0 bases and J dropped 5 bases, with 6 bases sitting between them. Germline V lookup: CDR1 LGHNA, CDR2 YSLEER. The CDR3 here is CASSQENLDTQYF. The CDR3 DNA reads as TGCGCCAGCAGCCAAGAGAATTTAGATACGCAGTATTTT.

The V call is TRBV30, the J call TRBJ2-7; D remains unclear. Germline-derived CDR1 and CDR2 are GTSNPN and SVGIG (reference sequence). Trimming cost V 8 bases and J 3 bases, with 14 bases left between them. CDR3 length: 12 amino acids. In nucleotides, the CDR3 is TGTGCCGGCGCAATTCCGGGCTACGAGCAGTACTTC. Its translation: CAGAIPGYEQYF.

V usage is TRBV7-2 and J usage is TRBJ2-5, with TRBD1 matching 7 bases. The DNA end is a closer match to TRBJ2-7, so the J assignment may be wrong. This CDR3 is built from 17 residues. Per germline, CDR1 SGHTA and CDR2 FQGNSA. DNA of the CDR3: TGTGCCAGCAGCCCGACCCCTGACAGGGAACCTTATGACGAGCAGTACTTC. The encoded protein is CASSPTPDREPYDEQYF.

The chain joins TRBV27 to TRBJ2-7, with TRBD1 matching over 8 bases. The CDR3 loop spans 13 amino acids. Germline V gene data show CDR1 as MNHEY and CDR2 as SMNVEV (reference sequence). Trimming cost V 3 bases and J 5 bases; bases outside gene matches: 3. The CDR3 coding sequence is TGTGCCAGCAGTTTGGACAGGGTACACGAGCAGTACTTC. It yields the protein CASSLDRVHEQYF.

The chain is built from TRBV30 and TRBJ2-7, with a possible D match to TRBD1 (5 bases). V was cut by 1 base and J by 7 bases, with 20 bases left in between. This CDR3 has 15 residues. Germline-derived CDR1 and CDR2 are GTSNPN and SVGIG (reference sequence). The CDR3 here is CAWSGMAPPRTEQYF. CDR3 DNA sequence: TGTGCCTGGAGTGGGATGGCCCCGCCCAGGACAGAGCAGTACTTC.

This clone is classed as medium-sized. The V call is TRBV12-1, the J call TRBJ1-4. TRBV12-1 is given as a pseudogene. There are 18 residues in the CDR3. The CDR3 DNA is TGTGCCAGCAGCTTTGGCGGACCGAACCCAGCAACTAATGAAAAACTGTTTTTT. Its translation is CASSFGGPNPATNEKLFF.

The chain combines TRBV27 with TRBJ1-2; possibly TRBD1 for D (5 bases). CDR1 is MNHEY, CDR2 SMNVEV, per germline (reference sequence). Trimming left V 5 bases short and J 3 bases short, with 19 bases between. The CDR3 consists of 16 residues. CDR3 residues: CASSIRPTDFDYGYTF. Written as DNA, the CDR3 is TGTGCCAGCAGTATACGCCCGACAGATTTCGACTATGGCTACACCTTC.

The chain uses TRBV30 and TRBJ2-1; TRBD2 matches 9 bases. J was trimmed by 8 bases and V by 3 bases; bases with no gene match: 8. This CDR3 region has 14 residues. Germline V gene sequence: CDR1 GTSNPN, CDR2 SVGIG (reference sequence). CDR3 bases: TGTGCCTGGAGGGAACCGGGACTAGCTCATGAGCAGTTCTTC. Its protein product is CAWREPGLAHEQFF. The variable domain in full, with the rest retrieved from reference TRBV30 and TRBJ2-1, is SQTIHQWPATLVQPVGSPLSLECTVEGTSNPNLYWYRQAAGRGLQLLFYSVGIGQISSEVPQNLSASRPQDRQFILSSKKLLLSDSGFYLCAWREPGLAHEQFFGPGTRLTVL.

This clone was counted between two and nine times. The V call is TRBV7-2, the J call TRBJ2-1; TRBD2 is a possible D gene (5 bases). The germline gives CDR1 SGHTA, CDR2 FQGNSA. The CDR3 covers 14 residues. V lost 5 bases to trimming and J lost 6 bases, with 14 bases between them. The DNA for the CDR3 is TGTGCCAGCAGCACTGTTCGGGAAACCAATGAGCAGTTCTTC. Residues: CASSTVRETNEQFF.

This clone appeared a few times. V and J are TRBV7-9 and TRBJ1-2; D is perhaps TRBD1 (6 bases). Trimming pared 3 bases from V and 3 bases from J, leaving 11 bases between. The CDR3 sequence is 14 residues long. Germline V gene sequence: CDR1 SEHNR, CDR2 FQNEAQ (reference sequence). CDR3 amino acids: CASSFSDSYYGYTF. As DNA, the CDR3 is TGTGCCAGCAGCTTCTCGGACAGTTACTATGGCTACACCTTC.

This chain joins TRBV7-2 and TRBJ2-7; no reliable D call. Trimming took 2 bases from V and 3 from J, leaving 17 bases between them. Germline V gene data show CDR1 as SGHTA and CDR2 as FQGNSA. The CDR3 totals 16 residues. DNA for the CDR3: TGTGCCAGCAGCTTATTAGGTTTGGAAAGGTTCTACGAGCAGTACTTC. It is translated as CASSLLGLERFYEQYF.

The chain couples TRBV19 to TRBJ2-5; D ambiguous. CDR3 length: 13 amino acids. The germline gives CDR1 LNHDA, CDR2 SQIVND (reference sequence). Between the trimmed V and J ends, which lost 1 base and 5 bases, there was a span of 8 bases. CDR3 region: CASSIVAWETQYF. The CDR3 coding sequence is TGTGCCAGTAGTATAGTAGCATGGGAGACCCAGTACTTC.

This clone appeared a few times. CDR3 DNA sequence: TGTGCCAGCAGTGAAACCCCCTACGAGCAGTACTTC. Its protein product is CASSETPYEQYF. The chain combines TRBV2 with TRBJ2-7; the D is unclear. Germline loops: CDR1 SNHLY, CDR2 FYNNEI. Trimming took off 2 bases at V and 2 bases at J, with 4 bases between the two ends. The length of the CDR3 is 12 residues.